This entry is about one T cell receptor beta chain. Its antigen is currently unknown. According to the study, genomic DNA was the template for TCR beta VDJ and CDR3 profiling. TCRdb independently ran MiXCR on the reads; one entry per CDR3 protein. The sample consists of roughly 38,000 distinct CDR3 sequences, 76% of them appearing once. This sample was included in a study of CD8+CD57+ T cells in acquired aplastic anemia. Points from the study as a whole: Overlapping CD8+ CDR3 repertoires of patients and controls contained nearly 30 shared sequences. No significant difference in CD8+ Simpson's diversity was found between patients and controls.

CDR1 LNHDA and CDR2 SQIVND come from the germline V gene (reference sequence). The CDR3 loop spans 14 amino acids. After removal of 6 bases from V and 2 bases from J, the junction contained 5 bases not matched to a gene. The specimen was sorted CD4+, CD8+, or CD8+CD57+ T cells (not recorded which) from PBMCs. This sequence was found in a human donor in good health, serving as a control. This chain connects TRBV19 to TRBJ2-7; 9 bases are a match to TRBD1. The CDR3 region has the DNA TGTGCCAGTAGCTGGACAGGGGCTCCCTACGAGCAGTACTTC. It translates to CASSWTGAPYEQYF.